This T cell receptor beta chain was documented in a study of blood T cell repertoires in COVID-19. Study at large: In each case, the material was cDNA or gDNA derived from T cells, B-cell-depleted T cells, or PBMCs.

This table comes from immunoSEQ multiplex PCR, and its TCRdb copy is limited to in-frame clones, with some not included. The repertoire has tens of thousands of clones, approximately 88% of them found once; the top ten carry 5% to 6.5%. The length of the CDR3 is 16 residues. Germline V gene data show CDR1 as SGHRS and CDR2 as YFSETQ. V shed 4 bases and J shed 4 bases, with 15 bases lying between them. The chain is built from TRBV5-1 and TRBJ2-6; possibly TRBD1 for D (6 bases). The receptor's source is a man between 50 and 59 years old with active COVID-19. Sequenced input: peripheral blood. CDR3 nucleotide sequence: TGCGCCAGCAGCCCGGAGGCAGGGGCCGGGGCCAACGTCCTGACTTTC. Translating gives CASSPEAGAGANVLTF.